These 31 T cell receptor beta chains were all obtained from the same sample, sequenced in a study of shared clonotypes between healthy human individuals. The data were produced by immunoSEQ multiplex PCR, yet TCRdb's version contains in-frame clones alone and is incomplete. The data contain over a million clones, 96% of them singletons. The sequenced material came from naive CD4+ T cells sorted from blood. The subset denotes: CD45RA+ positively selected. These receptors originate from a man aged 25 to 40 in good health.

The chain is built from TRBV28 and TRBJ2-4; D assignment may be TRBD1 or TRBD2 (7 bases each). Germline values: CDR1 MDHEN, CDR2 SYDVKM. Trimming removed 3 bases from V and 4 bases from J, with 16 bases in between. CDR3 length equals 16 residues. In nucleotides, the CDR3 is TGTGCCAGCAGTTTGGTCGGGGGGACAGTAAAAAACATTCAGTACTTC. It is translated as CASSLVGGTVKNIQYF.

This clone was counted a single time. The chain's CDR3 is CAWSEGLAGVFDEQFF. Here the CDR3 DNA reads TGTGCCTGGAGTGAAGGACTAGCGGGAGTTTTTGATGAGCAGTTCTTC. The chain is built from TRBV30 and TRBJ2-1; 13 bases agree with TRBD2. The CDR3 is 16 residues long. Trimming removed 1 base from V and 8 bases from J; junction bases left unmatched: 8. CDR1 and CDR2 from the germline V gene are GTSNPN and SVGIG (reference sequence). Together with reference TRBV30 and TRBJ2-1, the CDR3 gives the full variable domain: SQTIHQWPATLVQPVGSPLSLECTVEGTSNPNLYWYRQAAGRGLQLLFYSVGIGQISSEVPQNLSASRPQDRQFILSSKKLLLSDSGFYLCAWSEGLAGVFDEQFFGPGTRLTVL.

The V gene is TRBV7-2, the J gene TRBJ2-1, with D perhaps matching TRBD2 (5 bases). Germline V gene lookup returns CDR1 SGHTA and CDR2 FQGNSA. Trimming shortened V by 6 bases and J by 1 base, and 16 bases separated the two germline ends. This CDR3 contains 16 residues. The CDR3 DNA reads TGTGCCAGCAGAAGAGCGGCCCTAAGATCCTACAATGAGCAGTTCTTC. Translation: CASRRAALRSYNEQFF. Drawing the rest from reference TRBV7-2 and TRBJ2-1, the complete variable domain is GAGVSQSPSNKVTEKGKDVELRCDPISGHTALYWYRQSLGQGLEFLIYFQGNSAPDKSGLPSDRFSAERTGGSVSTLTIQRTQQEDSAVYLCASRRAALRSYNEQFFGPGTRLTVL.

The J gene is TRBJ1-1, the V gene TRBV30, with a weak D call TRBD1 (5 bases). CDR1 and CDR2 (germline): GTSNPN, SVGIG (reference sequence). The CDR3 has 11 amino acids. V was shortened by 5 bases and J by 7 bases, with 11 bases between the two germline ends. The CDR3, as DNA: TGTGCCTGGGCGCGGACATATGAAGCTTTCTTT. Translated, it gives CAWARTYEAFF.

This clone was counted once. The chain is built from TRBV2 and TRBJ1-2; weak D call: TRBD1 (5 bases). CDR1 is SNHLY and CDR2 is FYNNEI in the germline V gene. Deletions cut 6 bases from V and 1 base from J, with 18 bases between. The CDR3 spans 16 residues. CDR3 in DNA: TGTGCCAGCAGCAAATACCAAAGGACACTTAACTATGGCTACACCTTC. Its protein is CASSKYQRTLNYGYTF.

The CDR3 here is CASSLVRRVGNEQFF. The DNA for the CDR3 is TGCGCCAGCAGCTTGGTGAGAAGGGTTGGAAATGAGCAGTTCTTC. The V gene is TRBV5-1, the J gene TRBJ2-1; D is uncertain. This CDR3 spans 15 amino acids. Germline V gene data show CDR1 as SGHRS and CDR2 as YFSETQ. V lost 0 bases, J lost 7 bases, and 14 bases lay in between.

This clone was detected once. The V gene is TRBV7-3, the J gene TRBJ2-3; 12 bases map to TRBD2. CDR3 length: 16 amino acids. Germline V gene sequence: CDR1 SGHTA, CDR2 FQGTGA. J was trimmed by 5 bases and V by 5 bases; bases with no gene match: 8. The CDR3 reads CASSLRLAGAGDTQYF. The CDR3 DNA reads as TGTGCCAGCAGCCTCAGACTAGCGGGAGCTGGAGATACGCAGTATTTT.

The chain combines TRBV5-5 with TRBJ2-7, with D maybe TRBD1 (6 bases). The CDR3 is made up of 16 amino acids. Trimming took off 5 bases at V and 11 bases at J, with 29 bases between the two ends. CDR1 SGHKS and CDR2 YYEKEE come from the germline V gene (reference sequence). The CDR3 sequence is CASRTMKQGLADVEYF. The CDR3, as DNA: TGTGCCAGCAGAACTATGAAACAGGGTCTTGCCGACGTGGAGTACTTC.

The rearrangement joins TRBV7-2 to TRBJ2-1; D gene uncertain. V lost 8 bases and J 4 bases, leaving 18 bases between the germline ends. CDR1 and CDR2 from the germline V gene are SGHTA and FQGNSA. The CDR3 totals 15 residues. In nucleotides, the CDR3 is TGTGCCAGCGGATCAGGAGTTCCCCTGTACAATGAGCAGTTCTTC. It encodes CASGSGVPLYNEQFF.

The gene calls are TRBV6-6 and TRBJ1-1; D unresolved. The V and J ends lost 0 bases and 4 bases respectively, with 12 bases between them. In germline, CDR1 is MNHNY, CDR2 SVGAGI (reference sequence). The CDR3 consists of 15 residues. CDR3 bases: TGTGCCAGCAGTTACTCGATCGGGGTCGCCACTGAAGCTTTCTTT. Amino acid sequence: CASSYSIGVATEAFF.

V is TRBV7-2 and J is TRBJ1-2, with 8 bases that match TRBD1. Germline-derived CDR1 and CDR2 are SGHTA and FQGNSA. V lost 3 bases, J lost 2 bases, and 5 bases stayed unmatched. The CDR3 runs to 15 residues. The CDR3 DNA is TGTGCCAGCAGCTTTACAGGGGGACGAAACTATGGCTACACCTTC. Translating it yields CASSFTGGRNYGYTF.

The CDR3, as DNA: TGTGCCAGTAGTTTTTTGCCGGGGGAGAATGGCTACACCTTC. It is translated as CASSFLPGENGYTF. The rearrangement uses TRBV19 and TRBJ1-2, with D possibly matching TRBD1 (5 bases). Trimming left V 5 bases short and J 6 bases short, with 16 bases between. CDR3 size: 14 residues. Per the germline V gene, CDR1 is LNHDA and CDR2 is SQIVND (reference sequence). Combining the CDR3 with reference TRBV19 and TRBJ1-2 gives the whole variable domain DGGITQSPKYLFRKEGQNVTLSCEQNLNHDAMYWYRQDPGQGLRLIYYSQIVNDFQKGDIAEGYSVSREKKESFPLTVTSAQKNPTAFYLCASSFLPGENGYTFGSGTRLTVV.

The chain employs TRBV19 and TRBJ2-7; 8 nucleotides align to TRBD2. CDR1 and CDR2 (germline): LNHDA, SQIVND (reference sequence). This CDR3 comprises 14 residues. With V trimmed by 5 bases and J by 6 bases, 9 bases remained unmatched. The CDR3 DNA sequence: TGTGCCAGTAGTCTGGGACTAGGAAGCCCCGAGCAGTACTTC. Translation: CASSLGLGSPEQYF.

The rearrangement joins TRBV5-1 to TRBJ1-4; 8 bases are a match to TRBD1. CDR1 is SGHRS, CDR2 YFSETQ, per germline. V was pared by 0 bases and J by 2 bases, with 9 bases of the junction left unmatched. This CDR3 is 18 amino acids long. CDR3 bases: TGCGCCAGCAGCTTGGGGTGGACAGGGCGCGCGACTAATGAAAAACTGTTTTTT. Its translation is CASSLGWTGRATNEKLFF. Combining the CDR3 with reference TRBV5-1 and TRBJ1-4 gives the whole variable domain KAGVTQTPRYLIKTRGQQVTLSCSPISGHRSVSWYQQTPGQGLQFLFEYFSETQRNKGNFPGRFSGRQFSNSRSEMNVSTLELGDSALYLCASSLGWTGRATNEKLFFGSGTQLSVL.

Details on this clone: The sample has other DNA sequences that encode this CDR3 too. The CDR3 protein is CASSLQGTNEKLFF. The CDR3 DNA reads TGCGCCAGCAGCTTGCAGGGAACTAATGAAAAACTGTTTTTT. The chain joins TRBV5-1 to TRBJ1-4; D is perhaps TRBD1 (5 bases). From germline, CDR1 is SGHRS and CDR2 YFSETQ. With 1 base removed from V and 1 base from J, the gap between germline ends came to 5 bases. The CDR3 sequence is 14 residues long.

This clone is a singleton in its sample. Additional DNA sequences in this sample encode the identical CDR3. This sequence joins TRBV5-1 and TRBJ2-5, with 7 nucleotides matching TRBD1. The J segment lost 2 bases and the V segment lost 0 bases, leaving 1 base of the junction unmatched. In germline, CDR1 is SGHRS, CDR2 YFSETQ. The CDR3 runs to 14 residues. The CDR3 region is CASSLGTGQETQYF. The CDR3 DNA is TGCGCCAGCAGCTTGGGGACAGGACAAGAGACCCAGTACTTC.

The genes are TRBV13 and TRBJ2-3; 10 positions agree with TRBD1. The CDR3 runs 17 residues. V shed 4 bases, J shed 1 base, and the junction held 8 bases outside the gene matches. CDR1 and CDR2 (germline): PRHDT, FYEKMQ (reference sequence). The CDR3 protein is CASSYPAGTGGTDTQYF. In DNA, the CDR3 is TGTGCCAGCAGCTACCCGGCCGGGACAGGGGGCACAGATACGCAGTATTTT.

The rearrangement joins TRBV11-2 to TRBJ2-1, with TRBD2 matching 7 bases. V lost 5 bases and J lost 3; bases outside the gene matches: 4. The CDR3 totals 14 residues. Germline V CDR1 and CDR2: SGHAT, FQNNGV. CDR3 residues: CASSQASGYNEQFF. The DNA of the CDR3 is TGTGCCAGCAGCCAAGCTAGCGGCTACAATGAGCAGTTCTTC.

The rearrangement links TRBV19 to TRBJ2-1, with TRBD2 matching 7 bases. CDR3 size: 15 residues. V dropped 3 bases and J dropped 10; count of bases not matched to a gene: 12. Germline CDR1 LNHDA, CDR2 SQIVND (reference sequence). CDR3 sequence (DNA): TGTGCCAGTAGTATGGGAGGGACCGCCCCCCCCGAGCAGTTCTTC. It encodes CASSMGGTAPPEQFF.

As for this clone: Other DNA sequences in the same sample also yield this CDR3. The chain uses TRBV5-5 and TRBJ1-1; possibly TRBD1 for D (5 bases). The germline V gene has CDR1 SGHKS and CDR2 YYEKEE (reference sequence). Trimming removed 2 bases at V and 4 bases at J, with 15 bases between. This CDR3 contains 15 residues. The DNA for the CDR3 is TGTGCCAGCAGCTTCATTGGGGGGACGGGCACTGAAGCTTTCTTT. Protein sequence: CASSFIGGTGTEAFF.

The CDR3: CASTPSGRTRLQGNQPQHF. The CDR3 DNA sequence: TGTGCCAGCACCCCTTCCGGCAGAACCCGTCTTCAAGGCAATCAGCCCCAGCATTTT. V is TRBV27 and J is TRBJ1-5, with unresolved D. Germline CDR1 MNHEY, CDR2 SMNVEV (reference sequence). The CDR3 runs to 19 residues. V shed 7 bases and J shed 2 bases, with 27 bases lying between them.

V usage is TRBV11-2 and J usage is TRBJ1-2; TRBD1 is a possible D gene (5 bases). V was pared by 5 bases and J by 5 bases, with 9 bases between. This CDR3 comprises 12 residues. Germline assignment: CDR1 SGHAT and CDR2 FQNNGV. CDR3 region: CASSLTGYGYTF. For the CDR3, the DNA is TGTGCCAGCAGCCTTACAGGATATGGCTACACCTTC.

In the case of this clone: Other DNA sequences in the same sample also yield this CDR3. The chain uses TRBV5-1 and TRBJ2-1; 9 bases map to TRBD2. Germline-derived CDR1 and CDR2 are SGHRS and YFSETQ. The CDR3 covers 15 residues. Trimming removed 0 bases from V and 4 bases from J; junction bases left unmatched: 2. The CDR3 loop reads CASSLASGTYNEQFF. The CDR3 coding sequence is TGCGCCAGCAGCTTGGCTAGCGGGACATACAATGAGCAGTTCTTC.

The CDR3 loop reads CASTFIGGSEKLFF. The CDR3 nucleotides are TGCGCCAGCACCTTCATAGGGGGATCGGAAAAACTGTTTTTT. V and J are TRBV4-3 and TRBJ1-4; the D gene is possibly TRBD1 (6 bases). Germline CDR1 LGHNA, CDR2 YSLEER. The CDR3 runs to 14 residues. The ends were cut back, 7 bases at V and 8 bases at J, with 17 bases in the middle.

The chain links TRBV6-1 to TRBJ2-1; unclear D gene. The CDR3 has 11 residues. V was pared by 7 bases and J by 10 bases, with 11 bases between. Germline V gene lookup returns CDR1 MNHNS and CDR2 SASEGT. This CDR3 is CASMNFVEQFF. The CDR3 DNA reads as TGTGCCAGCATGAATTTCGTGGAGCAGTTCTTC.

This chain joins TRBV7-2 and TRBJ2-7; 13 bases fit TRBD2. V lost 2 bases, J lost 8 bases, and 3 bases stayed unmatched. The CDR3 totals 14 residues. Germline V CDR1 and CDR2: SGHTA, FQGNSA. DNA for the CDR3: TGTGCCAGCAGCTTATTGGGACTAGCGGGACAGCAGTACTTC. Translating gives CASSLLGLAGQQYF.

The chain's CDR3 is CASSVGQGAPSGANVLTF. DNA for the CDR3: TGTGCCAGCAGCGTAGGACAGGGAGCACCCTCTGGGGCCAACGTCCTGACTTTC. This chain uses TRBV9 with TRBJ2-6, with 7 bases that match TRBD1. The CDR3 is made up of 18 amino acids. Germline V gene sequence: CDR1 SGDLS, CDR2 YYNGEE. V gave up 0 bases and J gave up 0 bases; unmatched junction bases: 6.

This clone appeared once. The CDR3 bases are TGCGCCAGCAGCCTCCCGCAGATTAACTATGGCTACACCTTC. It is translated as CASSLPQINYGYTF. The chain has TRBV4-1 and TRBJ1-2; no definite D call. Trimming removed 4 bases from V and 1 base from J, with 10 bases in between. Germline V gene sequence: CDR1 MGHRA, CDR2 YSYEKL. This CDR3 has 14 residues.

The rearrangement joins TRBV25-1 to TRBJ1-3; no clear D. The germline V gene has CDR1 MGHDK and CDR2 SYGVNS. Trimming stripped 3 bases from V and 11 bases from J, with 5 bases between. This CDR3 has 10 residues. This CDR3 is CASSDISIYF. DNA of the CDR3: TGTGCCAGCAGTGACATCTCCATATATTTT.

This clone has only one observation. This chain connects TRBV5-1 to TRBJ2-1; D gene ambiguous. In germline, CDR1 is SGHRS, CDR2 YFSETQ. V lost 0 bases and J 8 bases, leaving 12 bases between the germline ends. The CDR3 is made up of 14 amino acids. CDR3 protein: CASSLAFGLDEQFF. DNA of the CDR3: TGCGCCAGCAGCTTGGCCTTTGGGCTAGATGAGCAGTTCTTC.

This chain connects TRBV4-1 to TRBJ2-2, with 11 bases aligning to TRBD2. Per germline, CDR1 MGHRA and CDR2 YSYEKL. Trimming took 4 bases from V and 4 from J; bases not matched to a gene: 8. The CDR3 totals 17 residues. CDR3 sequence reads: CASSRALAGGPTGELFF. The CDR3 DNA follows: TGCGCCAGCAGCCGAGCCCTAGCGGGAGGTCCCACCGGGGAGCTGTTTTTT.